The clone carrying this T cell receptor (beta chain) was seen many times. To make TCR beta libraries, researchers used iRepertoire HTBI primers and Arm-PCR of CDR3 regions. TCRdb re-called the multiplex PCR reads with MiXCR, one entry per CDR3 protein. The data contain approximately 350,000 distinct CDR3 sequences, 10% to 15% of them singletons. From germline, CDR1 is SGHKS and CDR2 YYEKEE (reference sequence). The V gene lost 7 bases and the J gene lost 0 bases, with 8 bases spanning the gap. The CDR3 length is 13 residues. The sample originates from a study of regulatory T cells in long-lasting Graves disease. As for time point: newly diagnosed GD, antithyroid drugs for less than 3 months. The authors made the TCR library using RNA they extracted from PBMCs. These same records also appear under a second study, on T cells in Graves' hyperthyroidism and ophthalmopathy.

V is TRBV5-5 and J is TRBJ2-1; D unclear. Here the sequenced sample was peripheral blood mononuclear cells (PBMCs), taken at new diagnosis, from a patient treated with antithyroid drugs. This TCR came from a woman aged 18-29 years with Graves disease. CDR3 in amino acids: CASPGRSYNEQFF. DNA of the CDR3: TGTGCCAGCCCGGGTCGCTCCTACAATGAGCAGTTCTTC.